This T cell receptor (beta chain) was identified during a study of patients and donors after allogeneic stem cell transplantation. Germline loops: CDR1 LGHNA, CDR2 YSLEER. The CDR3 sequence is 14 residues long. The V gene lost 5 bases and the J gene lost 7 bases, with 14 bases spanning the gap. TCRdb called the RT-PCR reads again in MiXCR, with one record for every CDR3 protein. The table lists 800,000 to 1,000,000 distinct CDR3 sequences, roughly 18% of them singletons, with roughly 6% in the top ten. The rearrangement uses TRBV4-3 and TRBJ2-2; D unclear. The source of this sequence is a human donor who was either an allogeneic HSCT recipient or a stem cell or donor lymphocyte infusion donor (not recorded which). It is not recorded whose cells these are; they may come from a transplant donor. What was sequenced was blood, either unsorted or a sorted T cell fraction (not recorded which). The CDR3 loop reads CASSKNPGSGELFF. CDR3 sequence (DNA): TGCGCCAGCAGCAAAAACCCCGGTAGCGGGGAGCTGTTTTTT.